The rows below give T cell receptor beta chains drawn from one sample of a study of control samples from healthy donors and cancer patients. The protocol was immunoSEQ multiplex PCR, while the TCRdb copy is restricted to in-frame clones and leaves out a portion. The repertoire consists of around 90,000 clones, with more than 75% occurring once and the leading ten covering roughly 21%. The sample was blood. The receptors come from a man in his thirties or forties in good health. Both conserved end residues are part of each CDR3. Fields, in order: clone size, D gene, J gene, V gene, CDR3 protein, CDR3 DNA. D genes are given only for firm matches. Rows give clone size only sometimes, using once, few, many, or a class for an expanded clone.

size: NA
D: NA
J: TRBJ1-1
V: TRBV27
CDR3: CASSPKGGRGEAFF
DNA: TGTGCCAGCTCCCCCAAGGGGGGGCGTGGTGAAGCTTTCTTT

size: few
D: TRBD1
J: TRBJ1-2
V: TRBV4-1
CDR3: CASSQGRQGPYYGYTF
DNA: TGCGCCAGCAGCCAAGGACGACAGGGGCCCTACTATGGCTACACCTTC

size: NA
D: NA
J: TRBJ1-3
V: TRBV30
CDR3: CAWRPVGDTIYF
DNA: TGTGCCTGGAGGCCCGTCGGGGACACCATATATTTT

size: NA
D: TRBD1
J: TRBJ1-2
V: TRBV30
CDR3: CAWEPWTGGASGYTF
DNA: TGTGCCTGGGAACCATGGACAGGGGGCGCGAGTGGCTACACCTTC

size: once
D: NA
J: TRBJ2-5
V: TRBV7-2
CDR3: CASSLVGRGLAGETQYF
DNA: TGTGCCAGCAGCTTAGTCGGAAGAGGCCTTGCTGGGGAGACCCAGTACTTC

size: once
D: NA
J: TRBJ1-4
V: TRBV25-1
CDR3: CASSDQRGLNEKLFF
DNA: TGTGCCAGCAGTGACCAACGGGGGCTTAATGAAAAACTGTTTTTT

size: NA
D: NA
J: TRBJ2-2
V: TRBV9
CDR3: CASRGGTVGTGELFF
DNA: TGTGCCAGCAGAGGAGGAACGGTTGGGACCGGGGAGCTGTTTTTT

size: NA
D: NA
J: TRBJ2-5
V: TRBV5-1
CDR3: CASSLASDGTQYF
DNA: TGCGCCAGCAGCTTGGCGTCGGATGGGACCCAGTACTTC

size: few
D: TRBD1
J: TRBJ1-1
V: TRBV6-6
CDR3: CASSINQGAITEAFF
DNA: TGTGCCAGCAGTATCAATCAGGGGGCGATCACTGAAGCTTTCTTT

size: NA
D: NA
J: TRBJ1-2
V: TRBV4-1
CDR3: CASSQQVGAPGGYTF
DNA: TGCGCCAGCAGCCAACAAGTAGGGGCGCCGGGAGGCTACACCTTC

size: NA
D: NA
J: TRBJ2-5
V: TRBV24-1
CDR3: CATSDFGRGRETQYF
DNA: TGTGCCACCAGTGATTTTGGCAGGGGGAGGGAGACCCAGTACTTC

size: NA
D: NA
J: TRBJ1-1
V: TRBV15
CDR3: CATGEGSGPSNTEAFF
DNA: TGTGCCACCGGGGAGGGTTCAGGGCCCTCGAACACTGAAGCTTTCTTT

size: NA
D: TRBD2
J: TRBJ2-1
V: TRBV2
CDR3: CASSEGLAGGPGGEQFF
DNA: TGTGCCAGCAGTGAGGGACTAGCGGGGGGCCCCGGTGGTGAGCAGTTCTTC

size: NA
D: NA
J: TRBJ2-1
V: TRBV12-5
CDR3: CASGSPGRGSEQFF
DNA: TGTGCTAGTGGTTCACCGGGGAGGGGGAGTGAGCAGTTCTTC

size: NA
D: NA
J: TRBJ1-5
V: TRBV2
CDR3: CASSGALGPNQPQHF
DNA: TGTGCCAGCAGTGGAGCTTTGGGTCCGAATCAGCCCCAGCATTTT

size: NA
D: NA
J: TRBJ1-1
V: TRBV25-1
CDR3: CASRNREVWTEAFF
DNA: TGTGCCAGCAGAAATAGGGAGGTATGGACTGAAGCTTTCTTT

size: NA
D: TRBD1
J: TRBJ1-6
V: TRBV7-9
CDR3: CASSLQGANSPLHF
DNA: TGTGCCAGCAGCTTACAGGGGGCGAACTCACCCCTCCACTTT

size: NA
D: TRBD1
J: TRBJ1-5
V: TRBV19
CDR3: CASRDRVKWQPQHF
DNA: TGTGCCAGCCGGGACAGGGTTAAATGGCAGCCCCAGCATTTT

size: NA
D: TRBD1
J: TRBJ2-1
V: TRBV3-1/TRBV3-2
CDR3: CASSQAPRTGKDEQFF
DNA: TGTGCCAGCAGCCAAGCGCCTCGGACAGGGAAGGATGAGCAGTTCTTC

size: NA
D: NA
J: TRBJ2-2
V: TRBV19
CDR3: CASRDGGVTGELFF
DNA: TGTGCCAGTAGAGACGGGGGCGTCACCGGGGAGCTGTTTTTT

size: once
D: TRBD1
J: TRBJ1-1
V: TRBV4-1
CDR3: CASSHQRSGTANTEAFF
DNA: TGCGCCAGCAGCCACCAGAGGTCCGGGACAGCGAACACTGAAGCTTTCTTT